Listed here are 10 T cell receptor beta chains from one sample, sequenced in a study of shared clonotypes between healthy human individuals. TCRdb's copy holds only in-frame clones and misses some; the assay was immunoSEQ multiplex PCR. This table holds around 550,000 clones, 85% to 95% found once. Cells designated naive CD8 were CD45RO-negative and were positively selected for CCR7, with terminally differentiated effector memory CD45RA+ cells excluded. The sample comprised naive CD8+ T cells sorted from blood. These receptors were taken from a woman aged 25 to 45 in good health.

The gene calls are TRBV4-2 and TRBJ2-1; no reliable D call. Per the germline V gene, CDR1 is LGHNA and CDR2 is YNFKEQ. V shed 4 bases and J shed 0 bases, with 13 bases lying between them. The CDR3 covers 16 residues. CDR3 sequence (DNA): TGTGCCAGCAGCCCATCGATGGGAAGCTCCTACAATGAGCAGTTCTTC. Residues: CASSPSMGSSYNEQFF.

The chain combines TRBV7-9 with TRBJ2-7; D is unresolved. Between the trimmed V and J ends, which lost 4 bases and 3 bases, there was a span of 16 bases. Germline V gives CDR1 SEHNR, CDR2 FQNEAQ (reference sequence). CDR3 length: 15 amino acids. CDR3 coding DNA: TGTGCCAGCAGCTCCGGGCCTTTCGAAGACTACGAGCAGTACTTC. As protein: CASSSGPFEDYEQYF.

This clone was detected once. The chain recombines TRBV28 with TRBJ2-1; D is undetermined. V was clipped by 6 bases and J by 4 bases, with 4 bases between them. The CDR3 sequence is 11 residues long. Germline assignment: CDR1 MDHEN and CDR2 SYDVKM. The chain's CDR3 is CASRDYNEQFF. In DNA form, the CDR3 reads TGTGCCAGCAGGGATTACAATGAGCAGTTCTTC.

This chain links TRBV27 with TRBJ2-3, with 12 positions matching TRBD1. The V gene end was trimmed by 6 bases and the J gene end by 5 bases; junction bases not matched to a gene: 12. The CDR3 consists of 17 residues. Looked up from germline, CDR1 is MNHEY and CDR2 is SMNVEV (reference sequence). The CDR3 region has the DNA TGTGCCAGCAGCTTGGGCCCGGGACAGGGGGCGGAAGATACGCAGTATTTT. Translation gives CASSLGPGQGAEDTQYF.

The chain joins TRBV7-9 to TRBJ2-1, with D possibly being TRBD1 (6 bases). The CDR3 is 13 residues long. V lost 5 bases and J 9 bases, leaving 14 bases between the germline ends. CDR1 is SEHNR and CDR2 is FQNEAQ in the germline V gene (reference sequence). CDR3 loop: CASSPTQGIEQFF. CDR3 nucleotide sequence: TGTGCCAGCAGCCCGACTCAGGGGATTGAGCAGTTCTTC.

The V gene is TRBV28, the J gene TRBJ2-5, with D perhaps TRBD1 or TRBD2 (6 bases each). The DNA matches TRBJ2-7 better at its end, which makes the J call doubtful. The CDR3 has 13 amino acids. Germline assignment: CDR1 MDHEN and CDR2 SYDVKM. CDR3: CASSFRGRYEQYF. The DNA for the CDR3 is TGTGCCAGCAGTTTCCGGGGGCGGTACGAGCAGTACTTC.

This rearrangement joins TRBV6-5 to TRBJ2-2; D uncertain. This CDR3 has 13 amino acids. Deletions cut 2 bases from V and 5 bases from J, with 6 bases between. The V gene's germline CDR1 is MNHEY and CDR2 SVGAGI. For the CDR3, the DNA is TGTGCCAGCAGTTACAGCGAAACCGGGGAGCTGTTTTTT. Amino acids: CASSYSETGELFF.

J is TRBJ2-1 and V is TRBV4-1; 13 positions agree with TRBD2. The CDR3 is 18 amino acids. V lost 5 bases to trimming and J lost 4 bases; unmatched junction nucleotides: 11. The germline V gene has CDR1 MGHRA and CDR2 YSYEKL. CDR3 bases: TGCGCCAGCAGCTCCCGGACTAGCGGGAGATTGGGGTACAATGAGCAGTTCTTC. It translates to CASSSRTSGRLGYNEQFF.

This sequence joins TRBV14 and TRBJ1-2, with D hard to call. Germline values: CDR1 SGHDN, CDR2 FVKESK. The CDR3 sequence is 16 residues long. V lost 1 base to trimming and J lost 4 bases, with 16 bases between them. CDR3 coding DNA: TGTGCCAGCAGCCAAGGTTTCAATCATCGCGCCTATGGCTACACCTTC. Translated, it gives CASSQGFNHRAYGYTF. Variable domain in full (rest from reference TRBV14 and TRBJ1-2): EAGVTQFPSHSVIEKGQTVTLRCDPISGHDNLYWYRRVMGKEIKFLLHFVKESKQDESGMPNNRFLAERTGGTYSTLKVQPAELEDSGVYFCASSQGFNHRAYGYTFGSGTRLTVV.

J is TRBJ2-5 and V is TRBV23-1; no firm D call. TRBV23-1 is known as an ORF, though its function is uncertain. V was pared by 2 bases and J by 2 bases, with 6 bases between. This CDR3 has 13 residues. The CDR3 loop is CASSQRSQETQYF. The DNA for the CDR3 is TGCGCCAGCAGTCAAAGGAGTCAAGAGACCCAGTACTTC.